Detailed here is one T cell receptor beta chain. Its antigen remains unidentified. J gave up 5 bases and V 2 bases, and 7 bases lay outside the gene matches. From germline, CDR1 is SGDLS and CDR2 YYNGEE. The CDR3 spans 14 residues. 13 Jbeta primers and 60 Vbeta primers were used for the PCR. The assay was immunoSEQ multiplex PCR, and TCRdb's table has in-frame clones only and misses some. The sample records roughly 92,000 clones, about four fifths being singletons. This record comes from a study of cytomegalovirus exposure and HLA in healthy donors. Study at large: Of 398 genotyped donors, more than 70% clustered with self-reported Caucasian donors.

Study-wide results and caveats: The study carried out a later analysis of TCR beta sequences. It associated some 17,000 of them with specific HLA alleles at a false discovery rate of 0.05. A later analysis reportedly identified an Asian-associated ancestry cluster as carrying fewer N-insertions than the roughly 720-donor mean. The HLA-A and HLA-B alleles of most subjects were reportedly predicted accurately from TCR beta sequences.

This receptor was identified in a man aged 50 to 59 in good health and CMV-seropositive. Source material: PBMCs. V gene TRBV9 combines with J gene TRBJ2-7; 7 bases agree with TRBD2. The CDR3: CASSVGLVGDEQYF. For the CDR3, the DNA is TGTGCCAGCAGCGTCGGACTAGTAGGAGACGAGCAGTACTTC.